This entry is about one T cell receptor (beta chain). This record comes from a study of blood T cell repertoires in COVID-19. As for the study in general: Samples of COVID-19 (acute and convalescent) were obtained from the United States, Italy and Spain.

Germline CDR1 is SGHTA and CDR2 is FQGNSA. The CDR3 loop spans 11 amino acids. Trimming removed 4 bases from V and 9 bases from J, with 9 bases in between. Method: immunoSEQ multiplex PCR; TCRdb's copy keeps in-frame clones and lacks some. The sample has over 200,000 clones; 80% to 95% are singletons. The gene calls are TRBV7-2 and TRBJ2-5; possibly TRBD2 for D (6 bases). This TCR was recovered from a person aged 18 to 35 with COVID-19, enrolled during active disease. Sequencing was carried out using peripheral blood. The CDR3 reads CASSYRDSQYF. For the CDR3, the DNA is TGTGCCAGCAGCTACCGGGACTCCCAGTACTTC.